Below are 27 T cell receptor beta chains sequenced from a single sample in a study of T-cell reconstitution after alpha-beta-depleted transplantation in children. Using unique molecular identifiers, the investigators prepared the TCRbeta library. MiXCR, applied by TCRdb to the PCR reads, yields one record per CDR3 protein. Among around 700,000 distinct CDR3 sequences, approximately 14% were seen once, and the ten largest hold 0.79%. This material consisted of PBMCs, taken before TCRalphabeta/CD19-depleted stem cell transplant. All receptors derive from a girl aged 2 to 9 with congenital amegakaryocytic thrombocytopenia, due to receive a stem cell transplant.

This clonotype was seen only a few times. V is TRBV5-5 and J is TRBJ1-2, with D maybe TRBD1 (5 bases). Germline V gene sequence: CDR1 SGHKS, CDR2 YYEKEE (reference sequence). CDR3 size: 15 residues. The V and J ends lost 0 bases and 4 bases respectively, with 13 bases between them. The CDR3 region is CASSLVQGYGYGYTF. CDR3 nucleotide sequence: TGTGCCAGCAGCTTGGTTCAGGGATACGGCTATGGCTACACCTTC.

This clonotype was picked up a small number of times. The V call is TRBV18, the J call TRBJ2-3, with a tentative D call TRBD1 (6 bases). The CDR3 has 15 residues. The germline V gene encodes CDR1 KGHSH and CDR2 LQKENI. The V gene lost 3 bases and the J gene lost 2 bases, with 12 bases spanning the gap. CDR3 loop: CASSPRGTYTDTQYF. The CDR3, as DNA: TGTGCCAGCTCACCGCGAGGGACATACACAGATACGCAGTATTTT.

Ten or more counts support this clonotype. At one boundary the junction diverges from the germline segment, which might be a read error. This chain links TRBV10-3 with TRBJ2-7, with D uncertain. CDR3 size: 13 residues. Germline V gene sequence: CDR1 ENHRY, CDR2 SYGVKD. CDR3 nucleotides: TGTGCCATCAGCGAGTCTACCGGATACGAGCAGTACTTC. It is translated as CAISESTGYEQYF.

The table lists this clonotype with a few counts. The gene calls are TRBV12-3 or TRBV12-4 and TRBJ2-3; D is unresolved. V lost 5 bases and J lost 2, with 17 bases in between. The CDR3 length is 16 residues. DNA for the CDR3: TGTGCCAGCAGTCGACCGAGCGCGACCTACACAGATACGCAGTATTTT. Translation: CASSRPSATYTDTQYF.

This clonotype was seen only a few times. The rearrangement uses TRBV7-9 and TRBJ2-1; the match to TRBD2 covers 8 bases. The CDR3 sequence is 15 residues long. The V gene's germline CDR1 is SEHNR and CDR2 FQNEAQ (reference sequence). V dropped 10 bases and J dropped 2; count of bases not matched to a gene: 10. The CDR3 spells CATLNGRAPYNEQFF. The CDR3 DNA reads as TGTGCCACGCTTAACGGGAGGGCCCCCTACAATGAGCAGTTCTTC.

The table lists this clonotype with many counts. The chain uses TRBV12-3 or TRBV12-4 and TRBJ2-7; no clear D gene. Between the trimmed V and J ends, which lost 2 bases and 6 bases, there was a span of 14 bases. The CDR3 has 14 residues. The CDR3 sequence is CASSLMTAVFEQYF. CDR3 nucleotides: TGTGCCAGCAGTTTAATGACTGCGGTGTTCGAGCAGTACTTC.

V usage is TRBV10-3 and J usage is TRBJ2-2; D ambiguous. The V gene lost 2 bases and the J gene lost 0 bases, with 7 bases spanning the gap. The germline V gene encodes CDR1 ENHRY and CDR2 SYGVKD. This CDR3 contains 15 residues. CDR3 sequence (DNA): TGTGCCATCAGTGAGCGCCTACCGAACACCGGGGAGCTGTTTTTT. Encoded protein: CAISERLPNTGELFF.

The chain couples TRBV5-1 to TRBJ2-1; 11 nucleotides align to TRBD1. CDR3 length: 19 amino acids. J was trimmed by 2 bases and V by 7 bases; bases with no gene match: 17. The germline gives CDR1 SGHRS, CDR2 YFSETQ. CDR3 protein: CASRAPGQGDYRTYNEQFF. DNA for the CDR3: TGCGCCAGCCGGGCGCCGGGACAGGGGGACTATAGGACCTACAATGAGCAGTTCTTC.

This clonotype was counted ten times or more. The rearrangement links TRBV6-6 to TRBJ1-5, with D uncertain. The V gene's germline CDR1 is MNHNY and CDR2 SVGAGI (reference sequence). Trimming stripped 2 bases from V and 3 bases from J, with 5 bases between. The CDR3 length is 13 residues. The CDR3 nucleotides are TGTGCCAGCAGTTACAGCTTCAATCAGCCCCAGCATTTT. It codes for CASSYSFNQPQHF.

In this sample, this clonotype turned up many times. The rearrangement uses TRBV5-1 and TRBJ2-5; D remains unclear. The CDR3 runs to 13 residues. Germline V gene sequence: CDR1 SGHRS, CDR2 YFSETQ. V was trimmed by 2 bases and J by 0 bases, leaving 5 bases between them. The CDR3 nucleotides read TGCGCCAGCAGCTTCCGGGACCAAGAGACCCAGTACTTC. Amino acids: CASSFRDQETQYF. Full variable domain (missing parts from reference TRBV5-1 and TRBJ2-5): KAGVTQTPRYLIKTRGQQVTLSCSPISGHRSVSWYQQTPGQGLQFLFEYFSETQRNKGNFPGRFSGRQFSNSRSEMNVSTLELGDSALYLCASSFRDQETQYFGPGTRLLVL.

In its sample, this clonotype was seen many times. The J gene is TRBJ2-7, the V gene TRBV12-3 or TRBV12-4; D remains unclear. V lost 7 bases and J 2 bases, leaving 9 bases between the germline ends. The CDR3 length is 12 residues. Written as DNA, the CDR3 is TGTGCCAGCACCGACACAGCCTACGAGCAGTACTTC. Amino acids: CASTDTAYEQYF.

This clonotype has a count of ten or more. The CDR3 DNA follows: TGTGCCTGGGGAGACAGGGGACGACGGAGGACTGAAGCTTTCTTT. Translated: CAWGDRGRRRTEAFF. The V and J genes are TRBV30 and TRBJ1-1; 8 bases align to TRBD1. The CDR3 has 15 residues. Trimming cost V 5 bases and J 5 bases; bases outside gene matches: 13. Germline-derived CDR1 and CDR2 are GTSNPN and SVGIG (reference sequence).

The rearrangement uses TRBV6-1 and TRBJ1-5; perhaps TRBD1 as D (5 bases). CDR3 size: 14 residues. The V gene's germline CDR1 is MNHNS and CDR2 SASEGT. Trimming removed 4 bases from V and 1 base from J, with 8 bases in between. The CDR3, as DNA: TGTGCCAGCAGTGTCCCAGGGAGCAATCAGCCCCAGCATTTT. This sequence encodes CASSVPGSNQPQHF.

In this sample, this clonotype turned up a few times. This chain joins TRBV15 and TRBJ2-1; a possible D gene is TRBD2 (6 bases). Germline V lookup: CDR1 LNHNV, CDR2 YYDKDF (reference sequence). CDR3 length: 18 amino acids. The ends were cut back, 5 bases at V and 0 bases at J, with 20 bases in the middle. The chain's CDR3 is CATSRELWGLVSYNEQFF. In DNA form, the CDR3 reads TGTGCCACCAGCCGCGAACTCTGGGGACTGGTCTCCTACAATGAGCAGTTCTTC.

This clonotype was observed many times. The V gene is TRBV20-1, the J gene TRBJ2-1, with D possibly matching TRBD2 (6 bases). The CDR3 loop spans 13 amino acids. V lost 7 bases and J 3 bases, leaving 13 bases between the germline ends. Looked up from germline, CDR1 is DFQATT and CDR2 is SNEGSKA (reference sequence). CDR3 bases: TGCAGTGGCACGGGAGTCGACTACAATGAGCAGTTCTTC. Amino acid sequence: CSGTGVDYNEQFF.

This clonotype occurred a few times. This chain uses TRBV7-8 with TRBJ1-1; D call uncertain. Trimming took 0 bases from V and 3 from J, leaving 8 bases between them. Germline V lookup: CDR1 SGHVS, CDR2 FQNEAQ. The CDR3 extends over 14 amino acids. This CDR3 reads CASSLAREHTEAFF. As DNA, the CDR3 is TGTGCCAGCAGCTTAGCGAGGGAGCACACTGAAGCTTTCTTT.

The chain couples TRBV7-9 to TRBJ2-5; D remains unclear. The germline gives CDR1 SEHNR, CDR2 FQNEAQ (reference sequence). The CDR3 runs to 14 residues. V lost 1 base and J lost 4, with 10 bases in between. The CDR3 DNA is TGTGCCAGCAGCTTAGGGCTAGTGGTAGAGACCCAGTACTTC. Translating it yields CASSLGLVVETQYF.

This clonotype was counted a few times. The CDR3 protein is CASSLSGRIYEQYF. For the CDR3, the DNA is TGTGCCAGCAGTTTATCGGGCCGCATCTACGAGCAGTACTTC. The rearrangement uses TRBV27 and TRBJ2-7; D not certain. The CDR3 is made up of 14 amino acids. Trimming removed 0 bases at V and 3 bases at J, with 9 bases between. CDR1 and CDR2 (germline): MNHEY, SMNVEV (reference sequence).

This clonotype was counted between two and nine times. V usage is TRBV5-1 and J usage is TRBJ2-1, with D unclear. Germline CDR1 is SGHRS and CDR2 is YFSETQ. This CDR3 contains 13 residues. The V end lost 4 bases, the J end lost 4 bases, and 9 bases lay between the germline ends. The CDR3 coding sequence is TGCGCCAGCAGCGAGGACCAGTACAATGAGCAGTTCTTC. The encoded protein is CASSEDQYNEQFF.

This clonotype showed up many times. The chain links TRBV11-2 to TRBJ2-4, with 7 bases that match TRBD2. CDR3 length: 19 amino acids. Per the germline V gene, CDR1 is SGHAT and CDR2 is FQNNGV. V shed 5 bases, J shed 5 bases, and the junction held 21 bases outside the gene matches. Here the CDR3 reads CASSPLREAIPPSENIQYF. The CDR3 nucleotides read TGTGCCAGCAGCCCCCTTCGGGAGGCCATACCCCCTTCTGAAAACATTCAGTACTTC.

J is TRBJ2-1 and V is TRBV7-6; possibly TRBD1 for D (6 bases). V lost 5 bases to trimming and J lost 2 bases, with 10 bases between them. The germline V gene has CDR1 SGHVS and CDR2 FNYEAQ. The CDR3 spans 14 residues. CDR3 protein: CASSPQGPYNEQFF. The CDR3 nucleotides read TGTGCCAGCAGCCCACAGGGTCCCTACAATGAGCAGTTCTTC.

This clonotype was counted ten times or more. The chain is built from TRBV3-1 and TRBJ2-1, with D perhaps TRBD2 (6 bases). Deletions cut 1 base from V and 6 bases from J, with 13 bases between. CDR3 length: 15 amino acids. Germline CDR1 and CDR2: LGHDT and YNNKEL (reference sequence). CDR3 protein: CASSQGETAGNEQFF. CDR3 DNA sequence: TGTGCCAGCAGCCAAGGCGAGACAGCGGGCAATGAGCAGTTCTTC.

The V and J genes are TRBV20-1 and TRBJ2-3, with 7 nucleotides matching TRBD2. The length of the CDR3 is 14 residues. Germline V gene data show CDR1 as DFQATT and CDR2 as SNEGSKA (reference sequence). V lost 4 bases, J lost 3 bases, and 7 bases stayed unmatched. CDR3 sequence reads: CSAILALGTDTQYF. For the CDR3, the DNA is TGCAGTGCTATACTAGCGCTTGGTACAGATACGCAGTATTTT.

This clonotype was detected many times. This sequence joins TRBV29-1 and TRBJ2-1; no firm D call. The germline V gene has CDR1 SQVTM and CDR2 ANQGSEA. Trimming took off 3 bases at V and 5 bases at J, with 5 bases between the two ends. The CDR3 loop spans 11 amino acids. CDR3 bases: TGCAGCGTTGAGGGAAACAATGAGCAGTTCTTC. Its translation: CSVEGNNEQFF.

Many counts were recorded for this clonotype. The V and J genes are TRBV24-1 and TRBJ2-1; D gene unclear. V lost 8 bases and J lost 4, with 8 bases in between. Germline CDR1 is KGHDR and CDR2 is SFDVKD. The CDR3 is 12 amino acids. CDR3 amino acids: CATTDGYNEQFF. The CDR3 nucleotides read TGTGCCACCACGGACGGGTACAATGAGCAGTTCTTC.

The rearrangement links TRBV19 to TRBJ1-1, with D perhaps TRBD1 (6 bases). The CDR3 contains 15 residues. V was trimmed by 6 bases and J by 1 base, leaving 15 bases between them. CDR1 is LNHDA and CDR2 is SQIVND in the germline V gene (reference sequence). The DNA for the CDR3 is TGTGCCAGTAGAGTCACACGGGACACGAACACTGAAGCTTTCTTT. Protein: CASRVTRDTNTEAFF.

The V and J genes are TRBV14 and TRBJ2-2; D uncertain. The CDR3 runs 15 residues. V was clipped by 1 base and J by 4 bases, with 10 bases between them. Germline CDR1 reads SGHDN; CDR2 reads FVKESK. In nucleotides, the CDR3 is TGTGCCAGCAGCCAAGTAGCAGGATTCACCGGGGAGCTGTTTTTT. Amino acids: CASSQVAGFTGELFF.